This T cell receptor (beta chain) was sequenced in a study of T-cell memory formation after mild COVID-19. Whole-study context: TCR clusters showed largely donor specificity.

Findings and limits, study-wide: Mainly CM and EM harbored the contracting CD4+ clones; mainly EMRA harbored the CD8+ ones.

A single record per CDR3 protein comes from TCRdb applying MiXCR to the 5' RACE reads. The profile shows roughly 100,000 distinct CDR3 sequences, about 13% of them singletons. This clonotype showed up just a few times. Its antigen is currently unknown. The V end lost 5 bases, the J end lost 8 bases, and 14 bases lay between the germline ends. The CDR3 length is 13 residues. The germline gives CDR1 SGHTA, CDR2 FQGTGA. The V gene is TRBV7-3, the J gene TRBJ2-3; tentatively, D is TRBD2 (5 bases). Sequencing was carried out using PBMCs or a T cell subset sorted from them (not recorded which). The receptor's source is an adult woman who had mild COVID-19 (a few samples of this study predate the infection). Cell type and time point are not known. The CDR3 DNA is TGTGCCAGCAGCACTGGACGGCGGGTTACGCAGTATTTT. Protein: CASSTGRRVTQYF.